The text below deals with one TCR beta chain. Its target is not known. A second PCR of about 6 to 12 cycles used a sample-barcoded 5' primer and a J-beta primer mix. A single record per CDR3 protein comes from TCRdb applying MiXCR to the 5' RACE reads. Seen here are 1,800,000 or so distinct CDR3 sequences, roughly two fifths observed once, and the top ten hold approximately 22%. The CDR3 is 13 residues long. After removal of 1 base from V and 12 bases from J, the junction contained 7 bases not matched to a gene. The germline V gene encodes CDR1 SEHNR and CDR2 FQNEAQ (reference sequence). This sample was included in a study of blood T cells in healthy people across ages. General study findings and limits: More naive CD4+ cells and higher diversity were found in long-lived than in aged donors. Conclusively comparing naive with antigen-experienced cells was impossible with unsorted PBMCs.

The receptor was derived from a human donor in good health. The sample taken for sequencing was blood. The chain uses TRBV7-9 and TRBJ1-1, with 8 bases matching TRBD1. CDR3 bases: TGTGCCAGCAGCTTAGACGACAGGGGAACTACTTTCTTT. As protein: CASSLDDRGTTFF.